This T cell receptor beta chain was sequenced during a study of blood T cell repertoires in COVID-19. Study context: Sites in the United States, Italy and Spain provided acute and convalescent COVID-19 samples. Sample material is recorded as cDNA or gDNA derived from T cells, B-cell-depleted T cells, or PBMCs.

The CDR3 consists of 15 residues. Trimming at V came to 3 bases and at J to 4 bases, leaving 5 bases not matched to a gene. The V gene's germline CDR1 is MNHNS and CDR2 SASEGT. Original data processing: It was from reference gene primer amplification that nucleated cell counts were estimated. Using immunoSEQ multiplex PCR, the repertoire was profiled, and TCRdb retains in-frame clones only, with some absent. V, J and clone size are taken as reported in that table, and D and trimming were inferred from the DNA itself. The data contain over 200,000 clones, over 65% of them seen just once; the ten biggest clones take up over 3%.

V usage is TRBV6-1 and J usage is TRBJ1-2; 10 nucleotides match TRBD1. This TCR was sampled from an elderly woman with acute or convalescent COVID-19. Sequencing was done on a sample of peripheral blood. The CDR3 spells CASSEGQGSLYGYTF. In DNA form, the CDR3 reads TGTGCCAGCAGTGAGGGACAGGGGTCCCTCTATGGCTACACCTTC.